These 23 T cell receptor beta chains were all obtained from the same sample, sequenced in a study of blood T cell repertoires in COVID-19 (dated by TCRdb to the early 2020s). Library prep was done by the immunoSEQ multiplex PCR assay. Sourced from immuneACCESS, this table was stored by TCRdb with only in-frame sequences that have V and J called. A share of the clones is absent; for the studies checked, an unresolved V gene accounts for under half, and the remainder has no known explanation. Recorded for this sample are 220,000 or so clones; roughly four fifths of them occurred a single time. About 2% of the sample is taken by the ten largest. Sequencing was done on a sample of peripheral blood. Every receptor here comes from a woman older than 75 with acute or convalescent COVID-19.

This clone was seen a handful of times. Other DNA variants within this sample encode the same CDR3. V and J are TRBV18 and TRBJ2-7, with D possibly TRBD2 on 6 matching bases. The ends were cut back, 2 bases at V and 3 bases at J, with 8 bases in the middle. Germline V gives CDR1 KGHSH, CDR2 LQKENI. The CDR3 has 13 amino acids. The CDR3: CASSPYGGYEQYF. In DNA form, the CDR3 reads TGTGCCAGCTCACCATACGGGGGCTACGAGCAGTACTTC.

The rearrangement uses TRBV7-9 and TRBJ2-7, with 7 bases lining up with TRBD2. CDR1 and CDR2 (germline): SEHNR, FQNEAQ (reference sequence). The CDR3 covers 17 residues. V shed 5 bases, J shed 2 bases, and the junction held 15 bases outside the gene matches. The CDR3 reads CASSRLLSREVAYEQYF. The CDR3 region has the DNA TGTGCCAGCAGCCGGTTACTCTCTCGGGAGGTAGCCTACGAGCAGTACTTC.

The chain combines TRBV5-4 with TRBJ1-2; TRBD1 matches 7 bases. Germline V gene lookup returns CDR1 SGHNT and CDR2 YYREEE (reference sequence). CDR3 length: 15 residues. Trimming took 2 bases from V and 4 from J; bases not matched to a gene: 8. CDR3 DNA: TGTGCCAGCAGCTTACAGGGGAATCGTCCCTATGGCTACACCTTC. Amino acids: CASSLQGNRPYGYTF.

The chain links TRBV19 to TRBJ1-2; 8 nucleotides match TRBD1. This CDR3 has 16 residues. V gave up 2 bases and J gave up 6 bases; unmatched junction bases: 11. Germline assignment: CDR1 LNHDA and CDR2 SQIVND (reference sequence). The CDR3 DNA reads as TGTGCCAGTAGTATACGACCGGGACAGGCAACCCATGGCTACACCTTC. This codes for CASSIRPGQATHGYTF.

The chain has TRBV6-1 and TRBJ1-5; D gene uncertain. Germline V gene sequence: CDR1 MNHNS, CDR2 SASEGT. The CDR3 is 14 amino acids. Trimming removed 2 bases at V and 5 bases at J, with 10 bases between. CDR3 bases: TGTGCCAGCAGTGAAACTGGGCCTGATCAGCCCCAGCATTTT. This translates into CASSETGPDQPQHF.

The chain employs TRBV5-1 and TRBJ1-2, with 8 bases that match TRBD1. J was trimmed by 4 bases and V by 3 bases; bases with no gene match: 8. Looked up from germline, CDR1 is SGHRS and CDR2 is YFSETQ. The CDR3 spans 15 residues. In DNA form, the CDR3 reads TGCGCCAGCAGCTCCGACAGGGGAGGAAGCTATGGCTACACCTTC. Translated, it gives CASSSDRGGSYGYTF. Supplemented by reference TRBV5-1 and TRBJ1-2, the full variable domain reads KAGVTQTPRYLIKTRGQQVTLSCSPISGHRSVSWYQQTPGQGLQFLFEYFSETQRNKGNFPGRFSGRQFSNSRSEMNVSTLELGDSALYLCASSSDRGGSYGYTFGSGTRLTVV.

The V call is TRBV9, the J call TRBJ1-2, with 7 nucleotides matching TRBD1. The CDR3 runs 17 residues. Germline CDR1 is SGDLS and CDR2 is YYNGEE. Trimming cost V 2 bases and J 0 bases; bases outside gene matches: 10. CDR3 region: CASSVEGASNTNYGYTF. CDR3 in DNA: TGTGCCAGCAGCGTTGAGGGGGCGTCCAATACTAACTATGGCTACACCTTC.

This chain uses TRBV7-2 with TRBJ2-7; 7 nucleotides line up with TRBD1. V was clipped by 3 bases and J by 4 bases; unmatched bases: 6. This CDR3 contains 14 residues. From germline, CDR1 is SGHTA and CDR2 FQGNSA. CDR3 in DNA: TGTGCCAGCAGCTTGGGGACAGCAAGGTACGAGCAGTACTTC. It encodes CASSLGTARYEQYF.

The V and J genes are TRBV21-1 and TRBJ2-7; the D call of TRBD1 is as the table states it, not checked on the DNA. TRBV21-1 counts as a pseudogene. This CDR3 spans 15 amino acids. The CDR3 DNA sequence: TGTGCCAGCAGCAAACCGGGACAGGTATGGTACGAGCAGTACTTC. Translation: CASSKPGQVWYEQYF.

V is TRBV6-5 and J is TRBJ2-7; 8 bases align to TRBD2. After removal of 2 bases from V and 6 bases from J, the junction contained 9 bases not matched to a gene. CDR1 is MNHEY and CDR2 is SVGAGI in the germline V gene. The CDR3 extends over 15 amino acids. DNA for the CDR3: TGTGCCAGCAGTTACGAGTGGGGGACTAGTTCCGAGCAGTACTTC. Translated: CASSYEWGTSSEQYF.

This rearrangement joins TRBV6-2 or TRBV6-3 to TRBJ2-5; D might be TRBD1 (6 bases). This CDR3 is built from 14 residues. The V end was cut by 4 bases, the J end by 5 bases, with 14 bases between. CDR1 MNHEY and CDR2 SVGEGT come from the germline V gene. The DNA of the CDR3 is TGTGCCAGCAGTTCAACAGGGACGAGGGAGACCCAGTACTTC. It yields the protein CASSSTGTRETQYF.

The rearrangement joins TRBV28 to TRBJ2-7; D is possibly TRBD1 (6 bases). The CDR3 sequence is 13 residues long. Germline V CDR1 and CDR2: MDHEN, SYDVKM. V shed 6 bases and J shed 1 base, with 10 bases lying between them. The CDR3 loop reads CASRGTPSYEQYF. CDR3 bases: TGTGCCAGCAGGGGGACACCATCCTACGAGCAGTACTTC.

The V call is TRBV11-2, the J call TRBJ2-1, with 7 bases matching TRBD1. V dropped 4 bases and J dropped 0; count of bases not matched to a gene: 6. The germline V gene has CDR1 SGHAT and CDR2 FQNNGV. The CDR3 length is 16 residues. DNA of the CDR3: TGTGCCAGCAGCTCGCGCAGGGGGAGCTCCTACAATGAGCAGTTCTTC. Amino acids: CASSSRRGSSYNEQFF. The full variable domain, in which reference TRBV11-2 and TRBJ2-1 provide the parts outside the CDR3, is EAGVAQSPRYKIIEKRQSVAFWCNPISGHATLYWYQQILGQGPKLLIQFQNNGVVDDSQLPKDRFSAERLKGVDSTLKIQPAKLEDSAVYLCASSSRRGSSYNEQFFGPGTRLTVL.

The chain uses TRBV4-2 and TRBJ2-1, with 12 bases fitting TRBD2. The germline V gene has CDR1 LGHNA and CDR2 YNFKEQ. CDR3 size: 19 residues. The junction had 8 bases not matched to a gene; V was cut back by 1 base and J by 1 base. Written as DNA, the CDR3 is TGTGCCAGCAGCCAAGCTTCCGGGACTAGCGGGCTTTCCTACAATGAGCAGTTCTTC. Its protein is CASSQASGTSGLSYNEQFF.

The chain is built from TRBV7-3 and TRBJ2-7; 7 positions match TRBD2. CDR1 is SGHTA and CDR2 is FQGTGA in the germline V gene. The CDR3 is 13 amino acids. V was pared by 4 bases and J by 2 bases, with 2 bases of the junction left unmatched. The CDR3: CASSSRGAYEQYF. The DNA of the CDR3 is TGTGCCAGCAGCTCCCGGGGGGCCTACGAGCAGTACTTC.

This chain joins TRBV15 and TRBJ2-3; 8 nucleotides line up with TRBD2. The V segment lost 3 bases and the J segment 3 bases; nucleotides outside the gene matches: 8. This CDR3 is 16 amino acids long. Germline lookup yields CDR1 LNHNV and CDR2 YYDKDF (reference sequence). CDR3 amino acids: CATSRGTSLGTDTQYF. In DNA form, the CDR3 reads TGTGCCACCAGCAGGGGGACTAGTCTCGGGACAGATACGCAGTATTTT.

The rearrangement links TRBV5-5 to TRBJ2-2; TRBD2 matches 10 bases. Unmatched junction bases numbered 5, after V lost 1 base and J lost 5 bases. Germline-derived CDR1 and CDR2 are SGHKS and YYEKEE (reference sequence). CDR3 length: 16 residues. The CDR3, as DNA: TGTGCCAGCAGCTTGCTAGCGGGGGAGGGAACCGGGGAGCTGTTTTTT. It encodes CASSLLAGEGTGELFF. Based on the CDR3 plus reference TRBV5-5 and TRBJ2-2, the full variable domain is DAGVTQSPTHLIKTRGQQVTLRCSPISGHKSVSWYQQVLGQGPQFIFQYYEKEERGRGNFPDRFSARQFPNYSSELNVNALLLGDSALYLCASSLLAGEGTGELFFGEGSRLTVL.

The rearrangement uses TRBV7-2 and TRBJ2-7, with 7 bases lining up with TRBD1. Per germline, CDR1 SGHTA and CDR2 FQGNSA. The CDR3 has 14 amino acids. The trim removed 3 bases at V and 0 bases at J, leaving 2 bases unmatched. CDR3 nucleotide sequence: TGTGCCAGCAGCTTGGACAGGCTCTCCTACGAGCAGTACTTC. Protein sequence: CASSLDRLSYEQYF. Variable domain in full (rest from reference TRBV7-2 and TRBJ2-7): GAGVSQSPSNKVTEKGKDVELRCDPISGHTALYWYRQSLGQGLEFLIYFQGNSAPDKSGLPSDRFSAERTGGSVSTLTIQRTQQEDSAVYLCASSLDRLSYEQYFGPGTRLTVT.

This chain connects TRBV6-5 to TRBJ1-6, with 10 bases lining up with TRBD1. Losses at the gene ends were 5 bases for V and 7 bases for J; bases not matched to a gene: 5. Germline V gene data show CDR1 as MNHEY and CDR2 as SVGAGI. The CDR3 loop spans 15 amino acids. The DNA of the CDR3 is TGTGCCAGCAGTATCCGGGACAGGGGAAATTCACCCCTCCACTTT. Protein product: CASSIRDRGNSPLHF.

The J gene is TRBJ1-1, the V gene TRBV19, with TRBD1 identical over 7 bases. With V trimmed by 5 bases and J by 5 bases, 5 bases remained unmatched. CDR1 LNHDA and CDR2 SQIVND come from the germline V gene (reference sequence). CDR3 length: 13 residues. The CDR3 nucleotides are TGTGCCAGTAGTCATCAGGGACAGACTGAAGCTTTCTTT. It specifies CASSHQGQTEAFF.

This clone came up once. The rearrangement joins TRBV5-5 to TRBJ2-5; 10 nucleotides align to TRBD2. The germline CDR1 and CDR2 sequences are SGHKS and YYEKEE (reference sequence). The CDR3 spans 16 residues. Germline trimming cut 3 bases from V and 3 bases from J; bases unmatched to any gene: 8. The CDR3 DNA reads as TGTGCCAGCAGCTCCTTAGCGGGAGGTCTCAAAGAGACCCAGTACTTC. This translates into CASSSLAGGLKETQYF.

This clone has a single count. This chain links TRBV7-3 with TRBJ2-7, with 10 bases fitting TRBD2. There are 13 residues in the CDR3. The germline gives CDR1 SGHTA, CDR2 FQGTGA. The V segment lost 5 bases and the J segment 7 bases; nucleotides outside the gene matches: 5. CDR3 DNA: TGTGCCAGCAGCCCGAGGACTAGCGGAGAGCAGTACTTC. This sequence encodes CASSPRTSGEQYF.

The J gene is TRBJ2-6, the V gene TRBV5-1; D gene unclear. The CDR3 length is 17 residues. Germline CDR1 and CDR2: SGHRS and YFSETQ. V lost 0 bases to trimming and J lost 0 bases, with 10 bases between them. CDR3 residues: CASSLAAASSGANVLTF. DNA of the CDR3: TGCGCCAGCAGCTTGGCCGCGGCTAGCTCTGGGGCCAACGTCCTGACTTTC.